Sequencing of this T cell receptor (beta chain) was carried out in a study of blood T cell repertoires in COVID-19. The wider study: Sites across the United States, Italy and Spain contributed samples from acute and convalescent COVID-19. PBMCs, B-cell-depleted T cells, or T cells were the source of the cDNA or gDNA that made up the material.

Between the trimmed V and J ends, which lost 4 bases and 0 bases, there was a span of 8 bases. The CDR3 loop spans 14 amino acids. From germline, CDR1 is SEHNR and CDR2 FQNEAQ (reference sequence). The sample holds one count of this clone. Original processing notes: Reference gene primer amplification gave nucleated cell count estimates. Libraries were prepared by immunoSEQ multiplex PCR; TCRdb keeps only in-frame clonotypes and omits some of them. Clone size and V and J calls were adopted from that table, with D and trimming inferred from the DNA. The top ten hold roughly an eighth of the sample, which has roughly 72,000 clones, 82% seen once.

The chain couples TRBV7-9 to TRBJ2-3, with a tentative D call TRBD2 (5 bases). The material sequenced was peripheral blood. The clonotype originates from a woman aged 80 or over with acute or convalescent COVID-19. CDR3 protein: CASSWASSTDTQYF. CDR3 nucleotide sequence: TGTGCCAGCAGCTGGGCTAGCAGCACAGATACGCAGTATTTT.